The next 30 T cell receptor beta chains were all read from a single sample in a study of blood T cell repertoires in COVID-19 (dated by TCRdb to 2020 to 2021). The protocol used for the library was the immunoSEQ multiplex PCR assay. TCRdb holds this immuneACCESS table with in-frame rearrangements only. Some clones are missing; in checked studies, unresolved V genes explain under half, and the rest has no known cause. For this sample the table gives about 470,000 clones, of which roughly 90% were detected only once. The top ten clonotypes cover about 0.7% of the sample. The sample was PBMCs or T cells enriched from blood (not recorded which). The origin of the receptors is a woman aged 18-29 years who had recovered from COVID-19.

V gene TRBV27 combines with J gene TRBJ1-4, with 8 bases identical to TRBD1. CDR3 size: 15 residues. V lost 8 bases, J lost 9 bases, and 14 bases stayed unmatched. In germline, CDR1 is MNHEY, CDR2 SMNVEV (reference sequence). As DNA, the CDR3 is TGTGCCAGCCGCAGCCAGGGGGCAGGATTACAAAAACTGTTTTTT. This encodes CASRSQGAGLQKLFF.

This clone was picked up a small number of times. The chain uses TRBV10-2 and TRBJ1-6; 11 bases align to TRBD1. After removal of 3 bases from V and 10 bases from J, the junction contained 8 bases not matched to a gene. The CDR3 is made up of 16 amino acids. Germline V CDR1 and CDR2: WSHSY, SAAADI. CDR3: CASSDRTGGAQSPLHF. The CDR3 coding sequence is TGCGCCAGCAGTGACAGGACAGGGGGCGCACAGTCACCCCTCCACTTT.

This chain's CDR3 is CSASPGTGEGSTDTQYF. DNA for the CDR3: TGCAGTGCTAGTCCCGGGACAGGGGAGGGGAGCACAGATACGCAGTATTTT. This chain joins TRBV20-1 and TRBJ2-3, with TRBD1 identical over 10 bases. V dropped 3 bases and J dropped 0; count of bases not matched to a gene: 9. Germline assignment: CDR1 DFQATT and CDR2 SNEGSKA (reference sequence). The CDR3 is made up of 17 amino acids.

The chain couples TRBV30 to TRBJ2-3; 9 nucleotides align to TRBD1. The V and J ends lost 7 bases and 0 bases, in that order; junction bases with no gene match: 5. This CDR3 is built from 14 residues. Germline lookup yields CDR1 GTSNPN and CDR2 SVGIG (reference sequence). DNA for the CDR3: TGTGCCTCATGGACAGGGGTAAGCACAGATACGCAGTATTTT. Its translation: CASWTGVSTDTQYF.

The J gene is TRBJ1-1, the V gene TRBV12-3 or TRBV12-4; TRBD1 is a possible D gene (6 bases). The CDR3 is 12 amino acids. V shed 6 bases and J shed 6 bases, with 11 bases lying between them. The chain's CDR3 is CASSIHRAEAFF. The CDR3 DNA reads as TGTGCCAGCAGCATCCACAGGGCTGAAGCTTTCTTT.

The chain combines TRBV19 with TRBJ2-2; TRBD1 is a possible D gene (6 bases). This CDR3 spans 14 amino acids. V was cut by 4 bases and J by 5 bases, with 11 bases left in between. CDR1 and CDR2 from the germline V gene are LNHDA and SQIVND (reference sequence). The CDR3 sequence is CASSTHRATGELFF. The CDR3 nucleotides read TGTGCCAGTAGTACCCACAGGGCTACCGGGGAGCTGTTTTTT.

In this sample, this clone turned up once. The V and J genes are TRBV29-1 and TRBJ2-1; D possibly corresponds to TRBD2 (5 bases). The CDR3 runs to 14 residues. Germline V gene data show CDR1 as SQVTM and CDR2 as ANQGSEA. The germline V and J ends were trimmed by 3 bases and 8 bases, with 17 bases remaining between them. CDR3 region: CSVETIGINDEQFF. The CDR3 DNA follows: TGCAGCGTTGAGACAATCGGGATTAATGATGAGCAGTTCTTC.

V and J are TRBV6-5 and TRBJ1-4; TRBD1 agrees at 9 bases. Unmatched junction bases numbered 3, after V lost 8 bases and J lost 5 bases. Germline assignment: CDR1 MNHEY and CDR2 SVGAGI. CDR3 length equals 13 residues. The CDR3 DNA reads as TGTGCCAGCCGGGACAGGGAGAATGAAAAACTGTTTTTT. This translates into CASRDRENEKLFF.

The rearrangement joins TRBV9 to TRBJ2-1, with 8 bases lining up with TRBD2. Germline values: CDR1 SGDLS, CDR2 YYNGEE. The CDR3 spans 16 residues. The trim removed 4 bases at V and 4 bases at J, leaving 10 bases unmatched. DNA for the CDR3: TGTGCCAGCAGCCTCTTTAGCGGGGCTTTTTACAATGAGCAGTTCTTC. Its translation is CASSLFSGAFYNEQFF.

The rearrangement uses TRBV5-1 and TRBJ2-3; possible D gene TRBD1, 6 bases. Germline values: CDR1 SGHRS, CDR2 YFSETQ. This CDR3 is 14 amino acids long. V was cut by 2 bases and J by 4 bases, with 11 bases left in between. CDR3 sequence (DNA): TGCGCCAGCAGCTTAACAGGGCACCCAGATACGCAGTATTTT. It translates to CASSLTGHPDTQYF.

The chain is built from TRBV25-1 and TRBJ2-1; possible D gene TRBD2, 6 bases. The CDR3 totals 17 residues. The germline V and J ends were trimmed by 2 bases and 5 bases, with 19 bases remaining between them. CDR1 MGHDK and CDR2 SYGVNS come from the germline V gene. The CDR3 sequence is CASSEGEWGVGHNEQFF. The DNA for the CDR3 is TGTGCCAGCAGTGAAGGAGAATGGGGGGTAGGGCACAATGAGCAGTTCTTC.

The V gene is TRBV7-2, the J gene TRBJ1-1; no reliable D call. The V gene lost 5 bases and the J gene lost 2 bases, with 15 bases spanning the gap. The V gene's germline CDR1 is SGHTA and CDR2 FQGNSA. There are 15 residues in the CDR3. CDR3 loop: CASSPMSISNTEAFF. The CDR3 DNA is TGTGCCAGCAGCCCGATGTCGATCAGTAACACTGAAGCTTTCTTT.

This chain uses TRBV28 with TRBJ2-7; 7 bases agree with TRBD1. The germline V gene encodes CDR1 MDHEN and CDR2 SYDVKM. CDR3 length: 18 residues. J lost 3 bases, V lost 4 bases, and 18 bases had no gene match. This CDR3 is CASSSRGQTNSLGYEQYF. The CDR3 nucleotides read TGTGCCAGCAGTTCAAGGGGACAGACTAATTCCCTAGGCTACGAGCAGTACTTC.

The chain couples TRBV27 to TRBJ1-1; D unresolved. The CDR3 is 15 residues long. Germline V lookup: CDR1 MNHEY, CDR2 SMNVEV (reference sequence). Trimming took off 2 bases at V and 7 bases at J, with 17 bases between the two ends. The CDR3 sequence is CASSLLRDSGLEAFF. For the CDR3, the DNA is TGTGCCAGCAGTTTACTCCGGGATTCGGGCCTTGAAGCTTTCTTT.

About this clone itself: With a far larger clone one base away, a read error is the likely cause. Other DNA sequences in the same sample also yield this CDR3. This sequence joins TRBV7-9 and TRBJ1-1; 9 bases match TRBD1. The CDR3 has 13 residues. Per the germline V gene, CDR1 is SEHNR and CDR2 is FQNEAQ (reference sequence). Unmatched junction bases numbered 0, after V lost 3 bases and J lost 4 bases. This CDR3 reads CASSLTGGTEAFF. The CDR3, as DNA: TGTGCCAGCAGCTTGACAGGGGGCACTGAAGCTTTCTTT.

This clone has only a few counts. CDR3 in DNA: TGTGCCAGCAGTTACAGCAGGGGGCTAAACTATGGCTACACCTTC. Amino acid sequence: CASSYSRGLNYGYTF. The chain carries TRBV6-2 or TRBV6-3 and TRBJ1-2, with 8 bases aligning to TRBD1. The CDR3 totals 15 residues. V trimming: 2 bases; J trimming: 2 bases; junction bases outside the gene matches: 4. Germline assignment: CDR1 MNHEY and CDR2 SVGEGT.

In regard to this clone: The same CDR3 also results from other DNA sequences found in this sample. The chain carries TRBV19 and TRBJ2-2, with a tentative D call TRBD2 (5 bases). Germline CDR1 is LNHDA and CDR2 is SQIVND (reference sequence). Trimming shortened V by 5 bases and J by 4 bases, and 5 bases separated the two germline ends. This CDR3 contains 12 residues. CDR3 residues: CASSGGTGELFF. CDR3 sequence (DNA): TGTGCCAGTAGTGGAGGCACCGGGGAGCTGTTTTTT.

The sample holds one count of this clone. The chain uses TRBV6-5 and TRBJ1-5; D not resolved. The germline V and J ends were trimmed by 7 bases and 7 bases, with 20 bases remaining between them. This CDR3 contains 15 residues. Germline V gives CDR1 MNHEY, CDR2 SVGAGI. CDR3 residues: CASIFTSRGDQPQHF. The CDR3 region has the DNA TGTGCCAGCATCTTCACAAGTCGGGGAGACCAGCCCCAGCATTTT.

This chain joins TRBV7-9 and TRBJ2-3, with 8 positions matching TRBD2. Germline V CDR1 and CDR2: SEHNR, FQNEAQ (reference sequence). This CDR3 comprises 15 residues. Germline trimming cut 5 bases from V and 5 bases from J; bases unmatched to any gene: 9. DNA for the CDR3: TGTGCCAGCAGCCCCCGCCTCAGCGGGGGAGATACGCAGTATTTT. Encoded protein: CASSPRLSGGDTQYF.

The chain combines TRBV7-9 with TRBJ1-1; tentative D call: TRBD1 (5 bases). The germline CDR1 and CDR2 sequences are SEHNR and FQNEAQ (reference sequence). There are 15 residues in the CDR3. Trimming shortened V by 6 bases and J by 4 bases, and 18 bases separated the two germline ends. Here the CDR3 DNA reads TGTGCCAGCAGTCCCGATCGGCTCCAGGGCACTGAAGCTTTCTTT. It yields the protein CASSPDRLQGTEAFF.

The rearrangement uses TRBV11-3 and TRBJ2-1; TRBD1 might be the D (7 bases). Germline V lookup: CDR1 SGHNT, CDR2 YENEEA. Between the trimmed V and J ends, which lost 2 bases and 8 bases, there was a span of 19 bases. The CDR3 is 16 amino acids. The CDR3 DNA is TGTGCCAGCAGCTTACGAGGAGGGGGCGTAGAATATGAGCAGTTCTTC. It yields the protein CASSLRGGGVEYEQFF. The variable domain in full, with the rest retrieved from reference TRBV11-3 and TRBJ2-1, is EAGVVQSPRYKIIEKKQPVAFWCNPISGHNTLYWYLQNLGQGPELLIRYENEEAVDDSQLPKDRFSAERLKGVDSTLKIQPAELGDSAVYLCASSLRGGGVEYEQFFGPGTRLTVL.

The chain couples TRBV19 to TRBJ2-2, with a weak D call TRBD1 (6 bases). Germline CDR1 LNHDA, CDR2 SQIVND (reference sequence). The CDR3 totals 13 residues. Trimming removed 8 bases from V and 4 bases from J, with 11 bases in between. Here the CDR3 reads CASQQGVTGELFF. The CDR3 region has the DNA TGTGCCAGTCAACAGGGTGTCACCGGGGAGCTGTTTTTT.

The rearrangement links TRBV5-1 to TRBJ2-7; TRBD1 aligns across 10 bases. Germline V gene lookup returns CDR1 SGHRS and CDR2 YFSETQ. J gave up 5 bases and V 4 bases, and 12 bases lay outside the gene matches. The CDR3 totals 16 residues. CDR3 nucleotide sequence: TGCGCCAGCAGCCGGTACTCCGGGACAGGGGAGGACGAGCAGTACTTC. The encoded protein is CASSRYSGTGEDEQYF.

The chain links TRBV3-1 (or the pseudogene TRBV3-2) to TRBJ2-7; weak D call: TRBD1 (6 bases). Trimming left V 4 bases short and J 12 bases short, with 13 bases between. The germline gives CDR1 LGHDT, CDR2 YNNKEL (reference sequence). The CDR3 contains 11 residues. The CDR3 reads CASSLDSGTYF. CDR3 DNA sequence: TGTGCCAGCAGCCTGGACAGTGGGACGTACTTC.

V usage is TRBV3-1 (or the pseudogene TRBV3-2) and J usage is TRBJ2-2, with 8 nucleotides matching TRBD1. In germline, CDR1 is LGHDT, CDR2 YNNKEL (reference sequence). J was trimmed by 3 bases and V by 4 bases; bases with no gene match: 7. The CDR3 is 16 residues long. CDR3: CASSLSRGRDTGELFF. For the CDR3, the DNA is TGTGCCAGCAGCCTAAGCAGGGGGCGGGACACCGGGGAGCTGTTTTTT.

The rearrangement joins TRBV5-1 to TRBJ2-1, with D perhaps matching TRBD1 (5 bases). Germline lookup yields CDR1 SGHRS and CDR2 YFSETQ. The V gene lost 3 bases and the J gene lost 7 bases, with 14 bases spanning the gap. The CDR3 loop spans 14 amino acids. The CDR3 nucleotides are TGCGCCAGCAGCTCGACAGTGGGTAGGAATGAGCAGTTCTTC. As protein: CASSSTVGRNEQFF.

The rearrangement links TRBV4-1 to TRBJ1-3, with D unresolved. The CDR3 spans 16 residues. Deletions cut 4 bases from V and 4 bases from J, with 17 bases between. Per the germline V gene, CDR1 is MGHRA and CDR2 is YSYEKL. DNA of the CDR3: TGCGCCAGCAGCCTCACGGCTCGTCCGGAGGGAAACACCATATATTTT. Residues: CASSLTARPEGNTIYF.

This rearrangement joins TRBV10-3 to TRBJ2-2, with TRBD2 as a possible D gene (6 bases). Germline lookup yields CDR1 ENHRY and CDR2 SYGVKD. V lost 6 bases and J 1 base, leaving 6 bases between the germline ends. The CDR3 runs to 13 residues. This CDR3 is CAISGGNTGELFF. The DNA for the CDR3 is TGTGCCATCAGCGGGGGGAACACCGGGGAGCTGTTTTTT.

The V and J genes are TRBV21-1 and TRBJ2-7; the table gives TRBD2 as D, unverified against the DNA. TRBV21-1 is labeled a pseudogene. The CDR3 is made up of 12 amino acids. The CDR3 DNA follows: TGTGCCAGCAGCAAGGGAGACTACGAGCAGTACTTC. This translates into CASSKGDYEQYF.

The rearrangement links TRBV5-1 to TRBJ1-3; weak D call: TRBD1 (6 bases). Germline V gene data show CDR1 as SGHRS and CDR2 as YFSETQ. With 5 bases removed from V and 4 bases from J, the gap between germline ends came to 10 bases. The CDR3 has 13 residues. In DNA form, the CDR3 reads TGCGCCAGCAGATCGACAGGCGGAAACACCATATATTTT. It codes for CASRSTGGNTIYF.